This note documents a single T cell receptor (beta chain) sequence. Its antigen is not identified. V lost 1 base to trimming and J lost 6 bases, with 19 bases between them. Germline CDR1 and CDR2: SGHDT and YYEEEE. CDR3 length equals 17 residues. Libraries were prepared by immunoSEQ multiplex PCR; TCRdb keeps only in-frame clonotypes and omits some of them. In the table there are under 50,000 clones, over 75% of which are singletons. After stimulus-free culture, autoproliferating CFSE-dim and non-proliferating CFSE-high T cells were sequenced separately. Pooled replicate wells came from approximately 5x10^7 CFSE-labeled PBMCs cultured approximately seven days without stimulus. Without exogenous stimuli, 0.4 to 0.6 uM CFSE-labeled PBMCs were cultured serum-free. This record belongs to a study of memory B cells and T cells in multiple sclerosis. Findings and limits, study-wide: Clone-set sizes differed between compartments, so shared clonotype counts needed normalization.

The clonotype was recovered from a human donor with multiple sclerosis. The sequenced sample consisted of PBMCs from blood kept in culture. The chain couples TRBV5-6 to TRBJ2-2; D possibly matches TRBD1 or TRBD2 (5 bases each). In DNA, the CDR3 is TGTGCCAGCAGCTTGATTTTTCGAAAGGGGACGGCCGGGGAGCTGTTTTTT. It is translated as CASSLIFRKGTAGELFF. Full variable domain (outside the CDR3, taken from reference TRBV5-6 and TRBJ2-2): DAGVTQSPTHLIKTRGQQVTLRCSPKSGHDTVSWYQQALGQGPQFIFQYYEEEERQRGNFPDRFSGHQFPNYSSELNVNALLLGDSALYLCASSLIFRKGTAGELFFGEGSRLTVL.